The 5 T cell receptor beta chains below were found in one sample sequenced in a study of shared clonotypes between healthy human individuals (TCRdb year 2020). Libraries were prepared through the immunoSEQ multiplex PCR assay. What TCRdb holds here is the immuneACCESS table cut down to in-frame rearrangements. Part of the clones is not present; checked against another copy, under half of the missing clones reflect an unresolved V gene, and the others are unexplained. Here the sample has about 100,000 clones; about 67% occur a single time. In total, the top ten clones hold around 25% of the sample. Sequencing was done on a sample of memory CD8+ T cells sorted from blood. The sample's cell subset or site label, in plain terms: CD45RO+ cells pooled with CCR7-negative TemRA cells. Receptors were obtained from a woman aged 30 to 39 in good health.

This chain connects TRBV19 to TRBJ2-5; 12 bases match TRBD2. Germline lookup yields CDR1 LNHDA and CDR2 SQIVND (reference sequence). J was trimmed by 3 bases and V by 3 bases; bases with no gene match: 14. CDR3 size: 19 residues. CDR3 residues: CASSIFSPGLAGREETQYF. The CDR3 DNA is TGTGCCAGTAGTATCTTTTCCCCGGGACTAGCGGGTAGAGAAGAGACCCAGTACTTC. Using reference TRBV19 and TRBJ2-5 for the parts outside the CDR3, the full variable domain is DGGITQSPKYLFRKEGQNVTLSCEQNLNHDAMYWYRQDPGQGLRLIYYSQIVNDFQKGDIAEGYSVSREKKESFPLTVTSAQKNPTAFYLCASSIFSPGLAGREETQYFGPGTRLLVL.

The V and J genes are TRBV7-3 and TRBJ1-1; tentatively, D is TRBD1 (5 bases). Trimming took 5 bases from V and 1 from J, leaving 11 bases between them. The CDR3 is made up of 14 amino acids. Germline V gene sequence: CDR1 SGHTA, CDR2 FQGTGA. DNA for the CDR3: TGTGCCAGCAGCCCGAGGGGCGGGAACACTGAAGCTTTCTTT. It translates to CASSPRGGNTEAFF. The full variable domain, in which reference TRBV7-3 and TRBJ1-1 provide the parts outside the CDR3, is GAGVSQTPSNKVTEKGKYVELRCDPISGHTALYWYRQSLGQGPEFLIYFQGTGAADDSGLPNDRFFAVRPEGSVSTLKIQRTERGDSAVYLCASSPRGGNTEAFFGQGTRLTVV.

V gene TRBV5-4 combines with J gene TRBJ2-2, with D maybe TRBD1 (6 bases). The V end was cut by 3 bases, the J end by 2 bases, with 11 bases between. Germline values: CDR1 SGHNT, CDR2 YYREEE (reference sequence). The CDR3 spans 15 residues. CDR3 residues: CASSSMDRNTGELFF. CDR3 DNA: TGTGCCAGCAGCTCGATGGACAGAAACACCGGGGAGCTGTTTTTT.

This clone was counted a single time. The chain uses TRBV28 and TRBJ1-5, with D possibly being TRBD1 (5 bases). The CDR3 is made up of 19 amino acids. CDR1 MDHEN and CDR2 SYDVKM come from the germline V gene. Trimming left V 6 bases short and J 4 bases short, with 28 bases between. The CDR3 sequence is CASSPTLFVPQVRNQPQHF. For the CDR3, the DNA is TGTGCCAGCAGCCCAACCCTCTTCGTTCCACAGGTTAGGAATCAGCCCCAGCATTTT. The full variable domain, its missing parts supplied by reference TRBV28 and TRBJ1-5, is DVKVTQSSRYLVKRTGEKVFLECVQDMDHENMFWYRQDPGLGLRLIYFSYDVKMKEKGDIPEGYSVSREKKERFSLILESASTNQTSMYLCASSPTLFVPQVRNQPQHFGDGTRLSIL.

The chain carries TRBV6-6 and TRBJ2-7; 13 nucleotides match TRBD2. Unmatched junction bases numbered 3, after V lost 6 bases and J lost 1 base. This CDR3 contains 15 residues. Germline loops: CDR1 MNHNY, CDR2 SVGAGI (reference sequence). The CDR3 region has the DNA TGTGCCAGCAGAGGGACTAGCGGGATGTCCTACGAGCAGTACTTC. Its protein product is CASRGTSGMSYEQYF.